This entry is about one T cell receptor beta chain. Its antigen is currently unknown. The data originate from a study of OX40 agonist ivuxolimab in advanced cancers. As for the study in general: Patients received ivuxolimab, an agonistic anti-OX40 (CD134) antibody.

Autoimmune disease history or systemic immunosuppression excluded patients. General study results and limits: The study observed clonal expansion of CD4+ and CD8+ blood T cells by week 6 at 0.1 to 3.0 mg/kg.

Sequencing used immunoSEQ multiplex PCR; TCRdb keeps in-frame clones, though not all of them. The table lists over 75,000 clones, over 80% of them singletons. Trimming removed 8 bases at V and 0 bases at J, with 6 bases between. This CDR3 has 12 residues. The V gene's germline CDR1 is MDHEN and CDR2 SYDVKM. The material was CD4+ or CD8+ T cells sorted from blood, obtained in a trial of the OX40 agonist ivuxolimab. This sequence originates from an adult with an advanced solid tumor such as melanoma, head and neck, liver or kidney cancer. This chain joins TRBV28 and TRBJ2-3; D gene ambiguous. The CDR3 bases are TGTGCCAGCCGCCGGAGCACAGATACGCAGTATTTT. It translates to CASRRSTDTQYF.